This T cell receptor (beta chain) was sequenced in a study of T cells after yellow fever vaccination. TCRdb recomputed calls from the 5' RACE reads with MiXCR, one row per CDR3 protein. Among a few hundred thousand distinct CDR3 sequences listed, roughly 6.1% were seen once. There are 17 residues in the CDR3. Deletions cut 0 bases from V and 8 bases from J, with 23 bases between. Germline CDR1 reads SGHRS; CDR2 reads YFSETQ. The source of this sequence is a man aged 30 to 39 who received the YFV17D yellow fever vaccine. The specimen was PBMCs, collected 5 days after the yellow fever booster vaccination. The rearrangement links TRBV5-1 to TRBJ1-1; possibly TRBD1 for D (6 bases). This CDR3 is CASSLGQGFLSGDEAFF. CDR3 DNA: TGCGCCAGCAGCTTGGGGCAGGGATTTCTCTCAGGGGACGAAGCTTTCTTT.